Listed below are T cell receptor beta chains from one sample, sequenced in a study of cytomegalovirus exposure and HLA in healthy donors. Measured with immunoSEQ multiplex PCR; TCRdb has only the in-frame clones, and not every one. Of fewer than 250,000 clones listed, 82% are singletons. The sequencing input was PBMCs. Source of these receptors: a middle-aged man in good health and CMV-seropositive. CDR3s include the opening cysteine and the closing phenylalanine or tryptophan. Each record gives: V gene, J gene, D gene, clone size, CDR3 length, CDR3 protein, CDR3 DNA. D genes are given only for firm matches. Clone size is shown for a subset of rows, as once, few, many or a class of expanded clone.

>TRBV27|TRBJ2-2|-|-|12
CASAWSPGELFF
TGTGCCAGCGCCTGGAGTCCCGGGGAGCTGTTTTTT
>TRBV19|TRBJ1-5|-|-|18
CASSIDGGRRYSNQPQHF
TGTGCCAGTAGTATAGATGGAGGGAGGCGGTATAGCAATCAGCCCCAGCATTTT
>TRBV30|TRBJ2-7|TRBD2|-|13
CAWSTSGSHEQYF
TGTGCCTGGAGTACGAGCGGGAGCCACGAGCAGTACTTC
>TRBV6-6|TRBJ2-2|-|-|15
CAHPRNGLNTGELFF
TGTGCCCACCCCCGGAACGGGTTAAACACCGGGGAGCTGTTTTTT
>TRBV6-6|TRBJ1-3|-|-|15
CASSPWGSSGNTIYF
TGTGCCAGCAGCCCGTGGGGCAGCTCTGGAAACACCATATATTTT
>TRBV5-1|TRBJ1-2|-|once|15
CASSLAGGLDYGYTF
TGCGCCAGCAGCTTGGCCGGCGGTCTCGACTATGGCTACACCTTC
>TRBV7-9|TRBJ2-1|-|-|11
CASSDSGEQFF
TGTGCCAGCAGCGACAGCGGGGAGCAGTTCTTC
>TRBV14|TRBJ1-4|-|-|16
CASSRTGGRAGEKLFF
TGTGCCAGCAGCCGGACGGGGGGCAGGGCGGGAGAAAAACTGTTTTTT
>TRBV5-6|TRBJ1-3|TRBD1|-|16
CASSLRGPGSGNTIYF
TGTGCCAGCAGTCTAAGGGGGCCCGGCTCTGGAAACACCATATATTTT
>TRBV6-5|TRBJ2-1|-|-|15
CASSRTAEAYNEQFF
TGTGCCAGCAGCAGGACAGCGGAAGCCTACAATGAGCAGTTCTTC
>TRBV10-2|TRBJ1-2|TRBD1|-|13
CASRGQGFYGYTF
TGCGCCAGCAGGGGACAGGGGTTCTATGGCTACACCTTC
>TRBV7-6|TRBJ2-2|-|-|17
CASSFYWGPANTGELFF
TGTGCCAGCAGCTTCTACTGGGGGCCCGCGAACACCGGGGAGCTGTTTTTT
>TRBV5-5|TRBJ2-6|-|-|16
CASSLQASSGANVLTF
TGTGCCAGCAGCTTGCAGGCGAGCTCTGGGGCCAACGTCCTGACTTTC
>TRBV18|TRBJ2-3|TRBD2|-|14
CASSPELAVDTQYF
TGTGCCAGCTCACCGGAACTAGCGGTAGATACGCAGTATTTT
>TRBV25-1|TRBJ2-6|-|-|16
CASSRQTSSGANVLTF
TGTGCCAGCAGTCGTCAGACAAGCTCTGGGGCCAACGTCCTGACTTTC
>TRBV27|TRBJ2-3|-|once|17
CASIPRGPHPATDTQYF
TGTGCCAGCATCCCGCGGGGCCCCCATCCCGCCACAGATACGCAGTATTTT
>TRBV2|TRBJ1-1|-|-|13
CASSEVGGTEAFF
TGTGCCAGCAGTGAAGTGGGGGGGACTGAAGCTTTCTTT
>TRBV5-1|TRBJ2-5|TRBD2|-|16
CASSPEAGGPEETQYF
TGCGCCAGCAGCCCGGAGGCGGGAGGGCCTGAGGAGACCCAGTACTTC
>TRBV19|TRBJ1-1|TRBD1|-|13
CASSSRQGDGAFF
TGTGCCAGTAGTTCACGACAGGGGGACGGGGCTTTCTTT
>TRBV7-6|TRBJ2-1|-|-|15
CASSLETGLPNEQFF
TGTGCCAGCAGCTTAGAGACGGGACTCCCAAATGAGCAGTTCTTC
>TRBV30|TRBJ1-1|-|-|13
CAWDRQMNTEAFF
TGTGCCTGGGACCGACAGATGAACACTGAAGCTTTCTTT
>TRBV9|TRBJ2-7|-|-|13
CASSPGYVYEQYF
TGTGCCAGCAGCCCGGGGTACGTCTACGAGCAGTACTTC
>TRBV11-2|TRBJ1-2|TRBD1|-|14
CASSTGVRLYGYTF
TGTGCCAGCAGTACAGGGGTGCGCTTATATGGCTACACCTTC
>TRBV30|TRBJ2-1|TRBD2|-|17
CAWSVGGIGTSYNEQFF
TGTGCCTGGAGTGTGGGGGGGATAGGAACTTCCTACAATGAGCAGTTCTTC
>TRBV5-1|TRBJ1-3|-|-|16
CASSLISPGAGNTIYF
TGCGCCAGCAGCTTGATCAGCCCAGGGGCTGGAAACACCATATATTTT
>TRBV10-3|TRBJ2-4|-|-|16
CAISESSGIAKNIQYF
TGTGCCATCAGTGAGTCGTCGGGGATAGCCAAAAACATTCAGTACTTC
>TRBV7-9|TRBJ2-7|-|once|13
CASSLGDYYEQYF
TGTGCCAGCAGCTTAGGAGATTACTACGAGCAGTACTTC
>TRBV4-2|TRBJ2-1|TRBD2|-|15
CASSQSGGSYNEQFF
TGTGCCAGCAGCCAATCGGGGGGATCCTACAATGAGCAGTTCTTC
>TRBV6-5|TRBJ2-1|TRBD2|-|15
CASSRLAGGDNEQFF
TGTGCCAGCAGTCGACTAGCGGGGGGGGACAATGAGCAGTTCTTC
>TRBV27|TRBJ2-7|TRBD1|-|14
CASSWGTGDYEQYF
TGTGCCAGCAGTTGGGGGACAGGGGACTACGAGCAGTACTTC
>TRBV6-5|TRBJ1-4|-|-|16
CASSYWGRGTNEKLFF
TGTGCCAGCAGTTACTGGGGGCGCGGGACTAATGAAAAACTGTTTTTT
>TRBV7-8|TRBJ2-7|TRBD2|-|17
CASSKAGWLADSYEQYF
TGTGCCAGCAGCAAAGCGGGGTGGCTAGCGGACTCCTACGAGCAGTACTTC
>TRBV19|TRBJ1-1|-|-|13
CASSFLLRTEAFF
TGTGCCAGTAGTTTCTTACTTCGGACTGAAGCTTTCTTT
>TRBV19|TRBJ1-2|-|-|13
CASSIPDSWGYTF
TGTGCCAGTAGTATACCCGACAGTTGGGGCTACACCTTC
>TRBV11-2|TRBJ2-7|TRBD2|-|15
CASSYGTSGNYEQYF
TGTGCCAGCAGCTACGGGACTAGCGGGAACTACGAGCAGTACTTC
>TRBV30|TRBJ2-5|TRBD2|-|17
CAWSFGSSGSGQETQYF
TGTGCCTGGAGTTTTGGGTCTAGCGGGAGCGGGCAAGAGACCCAGTACTTC
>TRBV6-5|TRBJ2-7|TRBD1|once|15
CASSSGTAAFYEQYF
TGTGCCAGCAGTTCCGGGACAGCCGCTTTCTACGAGCAGTACTTC
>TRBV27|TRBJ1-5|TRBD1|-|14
CASSLTGGVQPQHF
TGTGCCAGCAGCCTCACAGGGGGTGTTCAGCCCCAGCATTTT
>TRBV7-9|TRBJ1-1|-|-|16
CASSLDVGRVVTEAFF
TGTGCCAGCAGCTTAGATGTCGGCAGGGTGGTCACTGAAGCTTTCTTT
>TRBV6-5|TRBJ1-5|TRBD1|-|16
CASSSTGRKSNQPQHF
TGTGCCAGCAGTTCGACAGGGAGGAAAAGCAATCAGCCCCAGCATTTT
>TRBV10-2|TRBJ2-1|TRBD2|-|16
CASSPRTSSGRDEQFF
TGCGCCAGCAGCCCTAGGACATCTAGCGGGAGAGATGAGCAGTTCTTC
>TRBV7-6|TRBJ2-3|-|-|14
CASSLAAGIHTQYF
TGTGCCAGCAGCTTAGCAGCCGGGATCCATACGCAGTATTTT
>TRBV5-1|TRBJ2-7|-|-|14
CASSWGPVSYEQYF
TGCGCCAGCAGCTGGGGGCCAGTCTCCTACGAGCAGTACTTC
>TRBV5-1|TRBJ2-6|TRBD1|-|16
CASSKQGVDWANVLTF
TGCGCCAGCAGCAAACAGGGGGTCGACTGGGCCAACGTCCTGACTTTC
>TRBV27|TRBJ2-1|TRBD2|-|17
CASSPLQGLAGEFEQFF
TGTGCCAGCAGTCCCCTACAGGGACTAGCGGGAGAGTTTGAGCAGTTCTTC
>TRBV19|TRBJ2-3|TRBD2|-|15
CASSMGLAGTDTQYF
TGTGCCAGTAGTATGGGGCTAGCGGGCACAGATACGCAGTATTTT
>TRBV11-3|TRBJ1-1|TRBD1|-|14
CASSSRQGRTEAFF
TGTGCCAGCAGCTCCAGACAGGGGAGGACTGAAGCTTTCTTT
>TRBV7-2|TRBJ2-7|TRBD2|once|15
CASSFGLAGGGEQYF
TGTGCCAGCAGCTTCGGACTAGCGGGAGGGGGGGAGCAGTACTTC
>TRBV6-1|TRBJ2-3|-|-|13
CASRNPSEDTQYF
TGTGCCAGCAGAAACCCTAGTGAAGATACGCAGTATTTT
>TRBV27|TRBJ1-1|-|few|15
CASSGRVGVNTEAFF
TGTGCCAGCAGTGGCAGGGTTGGAGTGAACACTGAAGCTTTCTTT
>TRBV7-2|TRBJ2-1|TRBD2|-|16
CASSLRLAGTYNEQFF
TGTGCCAGCAGCTTAAGGCTAGCGGGGACGTACAATGAGCAGTTCTTC
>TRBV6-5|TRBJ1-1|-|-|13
CASNLDSVAEAFF
TGTGCCAGCAACCTGGACAGTGTGGCTGAAGCTTTCTTT
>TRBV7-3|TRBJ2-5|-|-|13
CASSQRGTETQYF
TGTGCCAGCAGCCAAAGGGGGACGGAGACCCAGTACTTC
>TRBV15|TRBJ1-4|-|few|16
CATSRGQQSTNEKLFF
TGTGCCACCAGCAGAGGACAGCAATCAACTAATGAAAAACTGTTTTTT
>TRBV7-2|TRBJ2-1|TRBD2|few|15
CASSSRTSGNDEQFF
TGTGCCAGCAGCTCCCGAACTAGCGGGAACGATGAGCAGTTCTTC
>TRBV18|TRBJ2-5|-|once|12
CASSPFKETQYF
TGTGCCAGCTCACCCTTTAAAGAGACCCAGTACTTC
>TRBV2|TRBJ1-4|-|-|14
CASSQQGTNEKLFF
TGTGCCAGCAGTCAACAGGGAACTAATGAAAAACTGTTTTTT
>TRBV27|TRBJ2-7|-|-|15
CASSLRAGASYEQYF
TGTGCCAGCAGTTTGAGGGCAGGGGCCTCCTACGAGCAGTACTTC